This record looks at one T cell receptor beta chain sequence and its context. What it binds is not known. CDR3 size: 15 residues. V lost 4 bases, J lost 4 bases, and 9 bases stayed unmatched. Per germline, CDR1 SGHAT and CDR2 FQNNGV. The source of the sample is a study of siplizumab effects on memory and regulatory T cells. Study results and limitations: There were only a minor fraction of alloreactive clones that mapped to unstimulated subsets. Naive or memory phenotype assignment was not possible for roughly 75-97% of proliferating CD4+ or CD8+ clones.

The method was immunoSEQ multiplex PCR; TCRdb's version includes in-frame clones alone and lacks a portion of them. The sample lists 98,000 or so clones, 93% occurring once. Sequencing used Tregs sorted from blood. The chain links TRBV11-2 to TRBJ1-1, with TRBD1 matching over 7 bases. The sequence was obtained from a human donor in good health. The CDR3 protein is CASSSAQGKSTEAFF. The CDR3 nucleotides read TGTGCCAGCAGCTCGGCACAGGGGAAGAGCACTGAAGCTTTCTTT.